The clone carrying this TCR beta chain appeared many times. This entry comes from a study of CD8 T cells in ankylosing spondylitis. Losses at the gene ends were 4 bases for V and 4 bases for J; bases not matched to a gene: 7. This CDR3 comprises 14 residues. Germline-derived CDR1 and CDR2 are SGHRS and YFSETQ. TCRdb passed the 5' RACE reads through MiXCR, listing each CDR3 protein once. Among 130,000 or so distinct CDR3 sequences listed, 7% were seen once. The receptor was derived from a male donor with ankylosing spondylitis or in good health (not recorded which). The sequenced material came from blood, either unsorted or a sorted T cell fraction (not recorded which). The rearrangement joins TRBV5-1 to TRBJ1-2; TRBD1 aligns across 7 bases. CDR3 DNA: TGCGCCAGCAGCGTGGGACAGAGCCTCTATGGCTACACCTTC. It specifies CASSVGQSLYGYTF.